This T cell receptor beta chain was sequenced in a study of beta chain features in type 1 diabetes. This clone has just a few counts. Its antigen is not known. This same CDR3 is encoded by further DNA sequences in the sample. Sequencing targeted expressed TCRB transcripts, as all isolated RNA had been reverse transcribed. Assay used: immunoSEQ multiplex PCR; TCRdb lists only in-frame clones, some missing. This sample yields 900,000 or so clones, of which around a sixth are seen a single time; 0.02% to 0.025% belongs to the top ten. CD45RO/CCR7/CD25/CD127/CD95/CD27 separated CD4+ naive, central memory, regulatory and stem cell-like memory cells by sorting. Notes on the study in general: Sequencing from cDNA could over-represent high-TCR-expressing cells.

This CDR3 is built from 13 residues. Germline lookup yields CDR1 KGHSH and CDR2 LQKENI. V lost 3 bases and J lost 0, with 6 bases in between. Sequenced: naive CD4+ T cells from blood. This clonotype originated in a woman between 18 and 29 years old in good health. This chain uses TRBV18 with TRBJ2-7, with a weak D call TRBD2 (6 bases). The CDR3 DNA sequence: TGTGCCAGCTCACCCGGGAGCTCCTACGAGCAGTACTTC. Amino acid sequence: CASSPGSSYEQYF. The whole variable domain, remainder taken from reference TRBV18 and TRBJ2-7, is NAGVMQNPRHLVRRRGQEARLRCSPMKGHSHVYWYRQLPEEGLKFMVYLQKENIIDESGMPKERFSAEFPKEGPSILRIQQVVRGDSAAYFCASSPGSSYEQYFGPGTRLTVT.